This TCR beta chain was profiled in a study of cytomegalovirus exposure and HLA in healthy donors. Study results and limitations: Compared with the approximately 700-donor mean, an Asian-associated ancestry cluster reportedly had fewer N-insertions, according to a later analysis. Certain sequence variants were highly shared and formed a cluster, and this cluster was likely a sequencing artifact. Per published accounts, TCR beta sequences correctly predicted the HLA-A and HLA-B alleles of most subjects.

Between the trimmed V and J ends, which lost 6 bases and 3 bases, there was a span of 15 bases. The CDR3 sequence is 14 residues long. Germline V gene sequence: CDR1 LGHNT, CDR2 FRNRAP. In regard to this clone: Its cognate antigen is unknown.

PCR amplification relied on 60 Vbeta primers (plus 13 Jbeta primers). Measured with immunoSEQ multiplex PCR; TCRdb has only the in-frame clones, and not every one. The sample records around 120,000 clones, about 83% being singletons. The specimen sequenced was PBMCs. The sequence came from a woman in her thirties or forties in good health and CMV-seropositive. The V call is TRBV12-5, the J call TRBJ2-7; possibly TRBD1 for D (5 bases). Here the CDR3 reads CASGPQEIFYEQYF. The CDR3 region has the DNA TGTGCTAGTGGCCCACAGGAGATATTCTACGAGCAGTACTTC.